This T cell receptor beta chain was sequenced for a study of T cells after yellow fever vaccination. General study points: Compared with primary, the secondary response was weaker and peaked at day 5, not 15. The study noted that FACS-sorted repertoires could contain abundant clonotypes contaminating from the bulk population. Reappearance after the booster was observed for most primary-vaccination clones (about 97% CD4, about 86% CD8).

CDR1 and CDR2 from the germline V gene are SGHRS and YFSETQ. The CDR3 contains 15 residues. V shed 3 bases and J 4 bases; nucleotides not matched to a gene: 9. The table lists this clonotype with a few counts. Its target is unknown. 5'RACE template switching produced TCR cDNA carrying a universal primer site and UMIs. TCRdb re-analysed the 5' RACE reads in MiXCR, keeping a single row per CDR3 protein. The sample records about 150,000 distinct CDR3 sequences, 5% to 7.5% being singletons. This sample comprised CD4+ T cells sorted from PBMCs, obtained 10 days after the yellow fever booster vaccination. The clonotype was recovered from a man in his thirties or forties who received the YFV17D yellow fever vaccine. V usage is TRBV5-1 and J usage is TRBJ2-5; the match to TRBD2 covers 7 bases. In DNA, the CDR3 is TGCGCCAGCAGCTCCCAAGCGGGGCCCCCAGAGACCCAGTACTTC. Residues: CASSSQAGPPETQYF.